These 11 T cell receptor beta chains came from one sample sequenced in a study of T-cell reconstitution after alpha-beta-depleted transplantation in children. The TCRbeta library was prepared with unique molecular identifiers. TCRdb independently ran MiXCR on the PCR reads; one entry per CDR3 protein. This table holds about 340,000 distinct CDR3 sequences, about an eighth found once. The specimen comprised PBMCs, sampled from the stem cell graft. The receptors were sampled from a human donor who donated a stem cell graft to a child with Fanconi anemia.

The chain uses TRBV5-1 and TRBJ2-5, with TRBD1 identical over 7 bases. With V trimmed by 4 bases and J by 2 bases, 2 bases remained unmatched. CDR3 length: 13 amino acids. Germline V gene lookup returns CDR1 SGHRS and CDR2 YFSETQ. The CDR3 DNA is TGCGCCAGCAGCGGGGGACAGCAAGAGACCCAGTACTTC. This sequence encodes CASSGGQQETQYF.

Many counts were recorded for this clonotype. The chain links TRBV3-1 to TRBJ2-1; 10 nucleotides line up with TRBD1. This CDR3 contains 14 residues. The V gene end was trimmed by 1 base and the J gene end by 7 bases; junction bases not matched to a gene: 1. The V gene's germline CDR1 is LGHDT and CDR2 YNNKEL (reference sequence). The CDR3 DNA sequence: TGTGCCAGCAGCCAAGCGGACAGGGGGAATGAGCAGTTCTTC. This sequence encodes CASSQADRGNEQFF.

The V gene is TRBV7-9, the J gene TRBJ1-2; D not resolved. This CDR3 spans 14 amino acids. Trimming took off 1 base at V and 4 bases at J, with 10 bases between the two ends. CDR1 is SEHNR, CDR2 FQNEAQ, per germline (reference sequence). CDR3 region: CASSLDDLPYGYTF. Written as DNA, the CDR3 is TGTGCCAGCAGCTTAGATGACCTACCCTATGGCTACACCTTC.

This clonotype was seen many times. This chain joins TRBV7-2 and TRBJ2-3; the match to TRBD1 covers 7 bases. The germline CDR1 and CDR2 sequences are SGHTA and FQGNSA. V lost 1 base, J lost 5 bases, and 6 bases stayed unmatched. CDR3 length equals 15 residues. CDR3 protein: CASSLGTGKRDTQYF. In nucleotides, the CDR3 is TGTGCCAGCAGCTTAGGGACAGGCAAGCGAGATACGCAGTATTTT.

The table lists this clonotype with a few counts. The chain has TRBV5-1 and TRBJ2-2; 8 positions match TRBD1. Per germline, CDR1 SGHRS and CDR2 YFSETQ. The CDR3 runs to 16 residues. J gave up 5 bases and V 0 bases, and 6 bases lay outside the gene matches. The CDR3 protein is CASSLAGTGPTGELFF. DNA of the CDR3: TGCGCCAGCAGCTTGGCCGGGACAGGACCTACCGGGGAGCTGTTTTTT.

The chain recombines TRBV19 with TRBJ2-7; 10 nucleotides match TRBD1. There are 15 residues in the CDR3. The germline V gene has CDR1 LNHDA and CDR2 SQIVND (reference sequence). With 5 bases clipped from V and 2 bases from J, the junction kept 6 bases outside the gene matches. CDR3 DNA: TGTGCCAGTAGTGAGACCGGGACAGGGGCCTACGAGCAGTACTTC. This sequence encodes CASSETGTGAYEQYF.

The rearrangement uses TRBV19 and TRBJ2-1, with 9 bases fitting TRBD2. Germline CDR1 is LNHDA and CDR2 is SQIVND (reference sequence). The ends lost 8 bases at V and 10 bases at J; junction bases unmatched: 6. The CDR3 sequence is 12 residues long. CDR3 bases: TGTGCCAGTGGAACTCTAGCGGGGGAGCAGTTCTTC. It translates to CASGTLAGEQFF.

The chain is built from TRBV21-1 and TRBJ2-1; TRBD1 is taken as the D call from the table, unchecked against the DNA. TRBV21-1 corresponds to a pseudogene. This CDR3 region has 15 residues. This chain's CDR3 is CAIRTGKDLPVEQFF. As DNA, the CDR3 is TGTGCCATCAGGACAGGGAAAGACCTACCTGTTGAGCAGTTCTTC.

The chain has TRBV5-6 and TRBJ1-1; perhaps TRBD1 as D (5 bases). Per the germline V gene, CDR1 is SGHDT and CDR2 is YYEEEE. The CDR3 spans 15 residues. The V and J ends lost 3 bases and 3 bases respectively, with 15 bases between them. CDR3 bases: TGTGCCAGCAGCTCCCTCGGGACGGGGGACACTGAAGCTTTCTTT. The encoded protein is CASSSLGTGDTEAFF.

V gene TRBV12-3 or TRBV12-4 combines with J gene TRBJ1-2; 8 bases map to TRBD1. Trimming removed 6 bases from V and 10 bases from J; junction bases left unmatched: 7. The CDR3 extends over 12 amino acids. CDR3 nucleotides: TGTGCCAGCAGCGGGACAGGAGACATCTACACCTTC. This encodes CASSGTGDIYTF.

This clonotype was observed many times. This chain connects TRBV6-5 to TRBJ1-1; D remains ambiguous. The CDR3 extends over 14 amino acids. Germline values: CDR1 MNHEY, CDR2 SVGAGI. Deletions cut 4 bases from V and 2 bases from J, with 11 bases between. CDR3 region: CASSFQDPNTEAFF. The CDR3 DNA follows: TGTGCCAGCAGTTTTCAGGACCCTAACACTGAAGCTTTCTTT.